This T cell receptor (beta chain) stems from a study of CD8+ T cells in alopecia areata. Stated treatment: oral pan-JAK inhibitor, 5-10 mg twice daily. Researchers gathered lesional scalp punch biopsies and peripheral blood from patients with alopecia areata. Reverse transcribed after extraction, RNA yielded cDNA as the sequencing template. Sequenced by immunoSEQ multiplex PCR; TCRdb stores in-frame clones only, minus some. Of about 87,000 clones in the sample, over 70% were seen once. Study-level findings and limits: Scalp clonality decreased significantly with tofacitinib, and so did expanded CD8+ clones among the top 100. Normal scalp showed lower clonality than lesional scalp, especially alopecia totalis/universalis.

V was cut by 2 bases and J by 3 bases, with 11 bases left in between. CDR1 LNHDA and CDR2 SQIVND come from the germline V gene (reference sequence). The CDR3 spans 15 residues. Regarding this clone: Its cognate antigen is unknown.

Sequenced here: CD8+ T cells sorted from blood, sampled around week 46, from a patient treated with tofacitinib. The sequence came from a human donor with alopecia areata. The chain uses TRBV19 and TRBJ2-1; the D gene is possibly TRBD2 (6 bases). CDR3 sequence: CASSIITGVYNEQFF. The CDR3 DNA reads TGTGCCAGTAGTATAATTACGGGGGTCTACAATGAGCAGTTCTTC.